This is a list of T cell receptor beta chains from one sample in a study of T cell changes during pregnancy in multiple sclerosis. The method was immunoSEQ multiplex PCR; TCRdb's version includes in-frame clones alone and lacks a portion of them. The sample lists roughly 38,000 clones, about 90% occurring once. The material sequenced was CD4+ T cells from peripheral blood mononuclear cells, taken after pregnancy. All receptors derive from a female donor in good health, enrolled as a control in a pregnancy study. The CDR3 runs from the conserved cysteine through the conserved F or W. Each record gives: D gene, V gene, J gene, clone size, CDR3 DNA, CDR3 protein. D genes are given only for firm matches. A row's size may be missing; if present it is once, few, many or a size class.

D gene: -
V gene: TRBV19
J gene: TRBJ1-1
clone size: -
CDR3 DNA: TGTGCCAGTAGACCTACAGGGAAGTTCTTGAACACTGAAGCTTTCTTT
CDR3 protein: CASRPTGKFLNTEAFF

D gene: -
V gene: TRBV2
J gene: TRBJ1-6
clone size: few
CDR3 DNA: TGTGCCAGCAGGGCGGGGGGGCTTTATTCACCCCTCCACTTT
CDR3 protein: CASRAGGLYSPLHF

D gene: -
V gene: TRBV7-2
J gene: TRBJ2-1
clone size: once
CDR3 DNA: TGTGCCAGCAGCTTCAGTTGGAATGAGCAGTTCTTC
CDR3 protein: CASSFSWNEQFF

D gene: TRBD1
V gene: TRBV2
J gene: TRBJ2-7
clone size: -
CDR3 DNA: TGTGCCAGCAGCCGGGACAGGGCTCAGGGCGAGCAGTACTTC
CDR3 protein: CASSRDRAQGEQYF

D gene: -
V gene: TRBV5-6
J gene: TRBJ2-1
clone size: -
CDR3 DNA: TGTGCCAGCAGCTTGAGCTGGGACTGGACCTACAATGAGCAGTTCTTC
CDR3 protein: CASSLSWDWTYNEQFF

D gene: -
V gene: TRBV5-1
J gene: TRBJ2-3
clone size: -
CDR3 DNA: TGCGCCAGCAACCCCGGGACAACGCTTAGCACAGATACGCAGTATTTT
CDR3 protein: CASNPGTTLSTDTQYF

D gene: -
V gene: TRBV7-8
J gene: TRBJ1-6
clone size: -
CDR3 DNA: TGTGCCAGCAGCTTAGAGTCTCTAGCCCTCCACTTT
CDR3 protein: CASSLESLALHF

D gene: TRBD1
V gene: TRBV7-2
J gene: TRBJ1-5
clone size: -
CDR3 DNA: TGTGCCAGCAGCCATGGACAGGGCCATCAGCCCCAGCATTTT
CDR3 protein: CASSHGQGHQPQHF

D gene: -
V gene: TRBV6-5
J gene: TRBJ2-5
clone size: few
CDR3 DNA: TGTGCCAGCAGCGCGCAGGGATCCCAAGAGACCCAGTACTTC
CDR3 protein: CASSAQGSQETQYF

D gene: -
V gene: TRBV6-4
J gene: TRBJ2-3
clone size: few
CDR3 DNA: TGTGCCAGCAGTCCTAGCGGCACAGATACGCAGTATTTT
CDR3 protein: CASSPSGTDTQYF

D gene: -
V gene: TRBV4-1
J gene: TRBJ2-7
clone size: -
CDR3 DNA: TGCGCCAGCAGCTCTACTCGCTCCTACGAGCAGTACTTC
CDR3 protein: CASSSTRSYEQYF

D gene: TRBD2
V gene: TRBV6-1
J gene: TRBJ2-7
clone size: -
CDR3 DNA: TGTGCCAGCAGTGAAGGGGTAGTGTGGACTAGCGGGAGAAGGGAGCAGTACTTC
CDR3 protein: CASSEGVVWTSGRREQYF

D gene: TRBD1
V gene: TRBV28
J gene: TRBJ2-5
clone size: -
CDR3 DNA: TGTGCCAGCACCATACAGGGGTTGGAGGAGACCCAGTACTTC
CDR3 protein: CASTIQGLEETQYF

D gene: -
V gene: TRBV6-4
J gene: TRBJ1-1
clone size: -
CDR3 DNA: TGTGCCAGCAGTGACCCCGACAGTTTAGAAGCTTTCTTT
CDR3 protein: CASSDPDSLEAFF

D gene: TRBD1
V gene: TRBV28
J gene: TRBJ1-1
clone size: few
CDR3 DNA: TGTGCCAGCAGTAACTACAGGGACAGGAACACTGAAGCTTTCTTT
CDR3 protein: CASSNYRDRNTEAFF

D gene: -
V gene: TRBV5-4
J gene: TRBJ2-6
clone size: -
CDR3 DNA: TGTGCCAGCAGCAACGGACATGCCTCTGGGGCCAACGTCCTGACTTTC
CDR3 protein: CASSNGHASGANVLTF

D gene: TRBD2
V gene: TRBV18
J gene: TRBJ2-1
clone size: once
CDR3 DNA: TGTGCCAGCTCACCGGGACTAACAAATGAGCAGTTCTTC
CDR3 protein: CASSPGLTNEQFF

D gene: -
V gene: TRBV28
J gene: TRBJ2-2
clone size: -
CDR3 DNA: TGTGCCAGCAGTTTACTCAGGGTCCTCAACACCGGGGAGCTGTTTTTT
CDR3 protein: CASSLLRVLNTGELFF

D gene: TRBD1
V gene: TRBV29-1
J gene: TRBJ2-7
clone size: -
CDR3 DNA: TGCAGCGTCGGACAGGGGAGGGACGAGCAGTACTTC
CDR3 protein: CSVGQGRDEQYF

D gene: -
V gene: TRBV5-1
J gene: TRBJ1-1
clone size: -
CDR3 DNA: TGCGCCAGCAGCTTGGGGGCAGATGAAGCTTTCTTT
CDR3 protein: CASSLGADEAFF

D gene: -
V gene: TRBV28
J gene: TRBJ1-4
clone size: -
CDR3 DNA: TGTGCCAGCTCTCAGGGTGAAAAACTGTTTTTT
CDR3 protein: CASSQGEKLFF

D gene: -
V gene: TRBV6-1
J gene: TRBJ2-7
clone size: -
CDR3 DNA: TGTGCCAGCAGTGAACTCTCCTCCTACGAGCAGTACTTC
CDR3 protein: CASSELSSYEQYF

D gene: TRBD2
V gene: TRBV5-4
J gene: TRBJ2-3
clone size: -
CDR3 DNA: TGTGCCAGCAGCTTAAGACTAGCGGGATTCACAGATACGCAGTATTTT
CDR3 protein: CASSLRLAGFTDTQYF